This T cell receptor beta chain was sequenced in a study of T cell responses to AZD1222 COVID-19 vaccine. As for the study in general: Pooled together were second doses at about 4 or about 12 weeks. General study results and limits: Clonal diversity may have been underestimated in mostly white British donors. An increase in Spike-specific TCR breadth and depth was observed after two AZD1222 doses. Targeting of unmutated variant regions was reportedly seen in nearly half of spike-specific TCRs.

The CDR3 length is 15 residues. Germline V gene data show CDR1 as LNHNV and CDR2 as YYDKDF (reference sequence). V lost 1 base to trimming and J lost 0 bases, with 9 bases between them. As to this clone: Its antigen is not known.

Assay used: immunoSEQ multiplex PCR; TCRdb lists only in-frame clones, some missing. Of fewer than 150,000 clones listed, just over 90% are singletons. This TCR was sampled from an adult in good health. The sequencing used peripheral blood, collected on day 0 of AZD1222 vaccination. V gene TRBV15 combines with J gene TRBJ1-1; D is possibly TRBD1 (6 bases). CDR3 nucleotides: TGTGCCACCAGCAGAGTGGGGGCTCTGAACACTGAAGCTTTCTTT. It codes for CATSRVGALNTEAFF.